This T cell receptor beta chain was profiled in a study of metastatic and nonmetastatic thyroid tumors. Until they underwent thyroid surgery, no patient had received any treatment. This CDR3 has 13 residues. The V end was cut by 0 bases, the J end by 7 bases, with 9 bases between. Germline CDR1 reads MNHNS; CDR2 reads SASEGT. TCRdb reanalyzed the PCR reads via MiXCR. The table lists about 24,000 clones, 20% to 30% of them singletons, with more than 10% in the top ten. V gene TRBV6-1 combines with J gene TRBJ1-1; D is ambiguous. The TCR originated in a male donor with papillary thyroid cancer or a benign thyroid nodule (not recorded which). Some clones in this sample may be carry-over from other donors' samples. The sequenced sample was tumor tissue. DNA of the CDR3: TGTGCCAGCAGTGAAGCGGGCACCTATGAAGCTTTCTTT. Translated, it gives CASSEAGTYEAFF.